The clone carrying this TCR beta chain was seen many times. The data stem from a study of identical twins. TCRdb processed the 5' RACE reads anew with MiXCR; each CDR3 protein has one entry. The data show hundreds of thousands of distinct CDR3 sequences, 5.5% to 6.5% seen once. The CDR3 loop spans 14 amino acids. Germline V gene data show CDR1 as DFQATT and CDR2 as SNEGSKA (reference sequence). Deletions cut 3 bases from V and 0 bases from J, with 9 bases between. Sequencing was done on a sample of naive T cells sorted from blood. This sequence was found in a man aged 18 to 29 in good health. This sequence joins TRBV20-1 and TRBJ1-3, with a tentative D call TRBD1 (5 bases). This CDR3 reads CSASQGVSGNTIYF. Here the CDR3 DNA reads TGCAGTGCTAGCCAGGGTGTCTCTGGAAACACCATATATTTT.